The text below deals with one T cell receptor beta chain. Surgery cases with the highest brain T cell transcript signatures were chosen for sequencing. Patients received at least one anti-epileptic drug before surgery. The repertoire was sequenced with immunoSEQ multiplex PCR; TCRdb's copy has only in-frame clones and lacks some. The data contain about 80,000 clones, approximately 89% of them seen just once; the ten biggest clones take up around 24%. The sample is drawn from a study of brain T cells in children with intractable seizures. Specimen: peripheral blood, collected at surgery. The sequence was obtained from a girl aged 2 to 10 with Rasmussen encephalitis and intractable seizures.

The CDR3, as DNA: TGTGCCAGCAGCACCCGGGGACCCTACAATGAGCAGTTCTTC. Its protein product is CASSTRGPYNEQFF. The V gene is TRBV5-4, the J gene TRBJ2-1, with D perhaps matching TRBD1 or TRBD2 (5 bases each). The germline gives CDR1 SGHNT, CDR2 YYREEE (reference sequence). The CDR3 spans 14 residues. V lost 4 bases, J lost 2 bases, and 10 bases lay in between.